These 21 T cell receptor beta chains share one sample of origin, sequenced in a study of Tregs in tolerant kidney transplant recipients (dated by TCRdb to between 2018 and 2021). Library generation was performed with the immunoSEQ multiplex PCR assay. TCRdb carries this immuneACCESS record with in-frame sequences only. Its versions omit some clonotypes, under half of them owing to an unresolved V gene in the studies checked, with the rest unexplained. A total of around 64,000 clones appear in this sample, 80% to 90% of them only once. Of the sample, 3.8% falls within the top ten clones. What this sample's time point label stands for: 6 months after combined kidney and bone marrow transplant. Transplants used related donors with nonmyeloablative bone marrow transplantation; mixed chimerism was transient in the human trials. The material sequenced was CD4+ T cells from blood (PBMCs), taken 6 months after the transplant. Source of these receptors: a human patient who received a combined kidney and bone marrow transplant. Following transplantation, part of the T cell population may be supplied by the graft donor rather than the patient.

The CDR3 region has the DNA TGTGCCAGCAGCTTAACCGGGCGGGAGGAGGACGGGGAGCTGTTTTTT. Translated, it gives CASSLTGREEDGELFF. The genes are TRBV11-3 and TRBJ2-2, with 8 bases aligning to TRBD2. The CDR3 sequence is 16 residues long. J lost 7 bases, V lost 2 bases, and 9 bases had no gene match. Germline values: CDR1 SGHNT, CDR2 YENEEA.

V usage is TRBV5-1 and J usage is TRBJ1-1; tentatively, D is TRBD1 (5 bases). CDR1 SGHRS and CDR2 YFSETQ come from the germline V gene. Trimming pared 4 bases from V and 7 bases from J, leaving 17 bases between. The CDR3 is 14 amino acids. CDR3 in amino acids: CASSPLQGADEAFF. In nucleotides, the CDR3 is TGCGCCAGCAGCCCCCTTCAAGGGGCAGATGAAGCTTTCTTT.

The rearrangement joins TRBV11-2 to TRBJ2-3, with 7 bases matching TRBD2. The CDR3 is 15 residues long. Germline V lookup: CDR1 SGHAT, CDR2 FQNNGV. Trimming at V came to 1 base and at J to 4 bases, leaving 5 bases not matched to a gene. CDR3 amino acids: CASSLVAGWADTQYF. CDR3 DNA sequence: TGTGCCAGCAGCTTAGTAGCGGGCTGGGCAGATACGCAGTATTTT.

As concerns this clone: Distinct nucleotide sequences in the sample also encode this CDR3. The rearrangement links TRBV10-3 to TRBJ1-6, with 7 bases matching TRBD1. The CDR3 contains 16 residues. J lost 13 bases, V lost 8 bases, and 20 bases had no gene match. In germline, CDR1 is ENHRY, CDR2 SYGVKD. The chain's CDR3 is CAISEWDSARDSPLHF. The CDR3 coding sequence is TGTGCCATCTCTGAATGGGACAGCGCAAGGGACTCCCCCCTCCACTTT.

In this sample, this clone turned up once. V usage is TRBV7-2 and J usage is TRBJ2-4, with D maybe TRBD2 (5 bases). V dropped 5 bases and J dropped 1 base, with 18 bases sitting between them. Germline V gene lookup returns CDR1 SGHTA and CDR2 FQGNSA. CDR3 size: 17 residues. Written as DNA, the CDR3 is TGTGCCAGCAGCCAAAGGGCGGGTCAGATCGCCAAAAACATTCAGTACTTC. Encoded protein: CASSQRAGQIAKNIQYF. The full variable domain, in which reference TRBV7-2 and TRBJ2-4 provide the parts outside the CDR3, is GAGVSQSPSNKVTEKGKDVELRCDPISGHTALYWYRQSLGQGLEFLIYFQGNSAPDKSGLPSDRFSAERTGGSVSTLTIQRTQQEDSAVYLCASSQRAGQIAKNIQYFGAGTRLSVL.

The chain uses TRBV29-1 and TRBJ1-1; D unresolved. CDR3 length: 14 amino acids. CDR1 is SQVTM, CDR2 ANQGSEA, per germline. The CDR3 reads CTVRLRPAGAEAFF. The CDR3 DNA reads TGCACCGTAAGGCTCAGGCCCGCCGGGGCTGAAGCTTTCTTT.

The chain links TRBV10-3 to TRBJ1-2; no reliable D call. The CDR3 extends over 12 amino acids. CDR1 is ENHRY and CDR2 is SYGVKD in the germline V gene. The ends were cut back, 4 bases at V and 3 bases at J, with 6 bases in the middle. The CDR3 nucleotides read TGTGCCATCAGTGGGACTTACTATGGCTACACCTTC. Translating gives CAISGTYYGYTF.

This clone was seen just once. The rearrangement joins TRBV5-4 to TRBJ2-7, with 8 bases fitting TRBD1. This CDR3 has 14 residues. The V gene's germline CDR1 is SGHNT and CDR2 YYREEE (reference sequence). After removal of 4 bases from V and 2 bases from J, the junction contained 5 bases not matched to a gene. This CDR3 reads CASSARQGTYEQYF. The CDR3 DNA sequence: TGTGCCAGCAGCGCCAGACAGGGGACCTACGAGCAGTACTTC.

The chain has TRBV18 and TRBJ2-2; 8 bases match TRBD2. V gave up 3 bases and J gave up 8 bases; unmatched junction bases: 20. The CDR3 extends over 19 amino acids. CDR1 and CDR2 from the germline V gene are KGHSH and LQKENI. CDR3 nucleotide sequence: TGTGCCAGCTCACCGACTACTCCCCCCGGCGGGGGGCCTCGAGGGGAGCTGTTTTTT. It specifies CASSPTTPPGGGPRGELFF. The full variable domain, with the rest looked up from reference TRBV18 and TRBJ2-2, is NAGVMQNPRHLVRRRGQEARLRCSPMKGHSHVYWYRQLPEEGLKFMVYLQKENIIDESGMPKERFSAEFPKEGPSILRIQQVVRGDSAAYFCASSPTTPPGGGPRGELFFGEGSRLTVL.

V and J are TRBV7-2 and TRBJ1-4, with D possibly TRBD1 on 6 matching bases. CDR1 and CDR2 from the germline V gene are SGHTA and FQGNSA. Trimming cost V 1 base and J 7 bases, with 13 bases left between them. The CDR3 length is 15 residues. CDR3 sequence reads: CASSLVKGVSEKLFF. CDR3 nucleotides: TGTGCCAGCAGCTTAGTCAAGGGGGTCAGTGAAAAACTGTTTTTT.

The chain combines TRBV19 with TRBJ2-7; 8 nucleotides align to TRBD2. This CDR3 contains 15 residues. Per the germline V gene, CDR1 is LNHDA and CDR2 is SQIVND (reference sequence). Germline trimming cut 3 bases from V and 4 bases from J; bases unmatched to any gene: 8. CDR3 sequence: CASSIAPAGEYEQYF. CDR3 nucleotide sequence: TGTGCCAGTAGTATCGCACCAGCGGGAGAATACGAGCAGTACTTC.

In nucleotides, the CDR3 is TGTGCCAGCAGTGGGAGCTCGGGGCGGGGGGCTGATACGCAGTATTTT. It yields the protein CASSGSSGRGADTQYF. The rearrangement joins TRBV2 to TRBJ2-3, with TRBD2 matching 8 bases. Trimming removed 4 bases from V and 6 bases from J; junction bases left unmatched: 12. CDR3 size: 16 residues. The germline CDR1 and CDR2 sequences are SNHLY and FYNNEI. The entire variable domain, with the rest obtained from reference TRBV2 and TRBJ2-3, is as follows: EPEVTQTPSHQVTQMGQEVILRCVPISNHLYFYWYRQILGQKVEFLVSFYNNEISEKSEIFDDQFSVERPDGSNFTLKIRSTKLEDSAMYFCASSGSSGRGADTQYFGPGTRLTVL.

The J gene is TRBJ2-7, the V gene TRBV2; 8 nucleotides match TRBD1. CDR3 length: 14 amino acids. Germline lookup yields CDR1 SNHLY and CDR2 FYNNEI. V was clipped by 3 bases and J by 4 bases; unmatched bases: 5. CDR3 in DNA: TGTGCCAGCAGTGACCAGGGGGCGGGTTACGAGCAGTACTTC. It specifies CASSDQGAGYEQYF.

The V gene is TRBV19, the J gene TRBJ1-5, with 7 bases that match TRBD1. CDR1 and CDR2 (germline): LNHDA, SQIVND (reference sequence). This CDR3 spans 13 amino acids. The trim removed 6 bases at V and 2 bases at J, leaving 1 base unmatched. CDR3 sequence reads: CASRTGRNQPQHF. The CDR3 DNA follows: TGTGCCAGTAGGACAGGGCGCAATCAGCCCCAGCATTTT.

On this clone itself: This sample also contains other DNA sequences that code for the same CDR3. V is TRBV7-6 and J is TRBJ1-6; D possibly corresponds to TRBD1 (6 bases). The CDR3 runs 15 residues. The V and J ends lost 1 base and 5 bases respectively, with 9 bases between them. Germline CDR1 reads SGHVS; CDR2 reads FNYEAQ. CDR3 coding DNA: TGTGCCAGCAGCTTAGGGACAGCTGATAATTCACCCCTCCACTTT. Amino acid sequence: CASSLGTADNSPLHF.

This chain links TRBV5-1 with TRBJ1-3; the match to TRBD1 covers 7 bases. Per the germline V gene, CDR1 is SGHRS and CDR2 is YFSETQ. This CDR3 is 15 amino acids long. The junction had 4 bases not matched to a gene; V was cut back by 0 bases and J by 4 bases. CDR3 in amino acids: CASSLGGQVGNTIYF. Written as DNA, the CDR3 is TGCGCCAGCAGCTTGGGAGGACAGGTCGGAAACACCATATATTTT.

Comments on this clone: Within the sample, other DNA sequences also encode this same CDR3. The chain recombines TRBV2 with TRBJ1-5; the D gene is possibly TRBD1 (6 bases). This CDR3 has 14 residues. The V gene lost 4 bases and the J gene lost 5 bases, with 12 bases spanning the gap. Germline V gene sequence: CDR1 SNHLY, CDR2 FYNNEI. CDR3 sequence reads: CASSGGRGDQPQHF. For the CDR3, the DNA is TGTGCCAGCAGTGGGGGCAGGGGAGATCAGCCCCAGCATTTT.

This chain uses TRBV27 with TRBJ1-1, with D tentatively TRBD1 (5 bases). This CDR3 has 16 amino acids. Trimming cost V 4 bases and J 4 bases, with 19 bases left between them. Germline CDR1 is MNHEY and CDR2 is SMNVEV (reference sequence). This chain's CDR3 is CASSSIAGKVSTEAFF. DNA of the CDR3: TGTGCCAGCAGTTCGATCGCAGGGAAGGTTAGCACTGAAGCTTTCTTT.

This clone was seen just once. The chain employs TRBV9 and TRBJ2-5, with 9 bases fitting TRBD2. CDR3 length equals 19 residues. Germline CDR1 and CDR2: SGDLS and YYNGEE. V was clipped by 2 bases and J by 1 base; unmatched bases: 15. The DNA of the CDR3 is TGTGCCAGCAGCGTCTCCGGGGGGACTAGCTCTTCTTTCCAAGAGACCCAGTACTTC. Protein sequence: CASSVSGGTSSSFQETQYF.

The chain carries TRBV28 and TRBJ2-7; unclear D gene. V gave up 7 bases and J gave up 2 bases, with 9 bases separating them. This CDR3 spans 12 amino acids. Germline CDR1 is MDHEN and CDR2 is SYDVKM. Written as DNA, the CDR3 is TGTGCCAGCACACTATCACCCTACGAGCAGTACTTC. Protein product: CASTLSPYEQYF.

The rearrangement links TRBV19 to TRBJ1-5; D is uncertain. The CDR3 consists of 16 residues. Germline V CDR1 and CDR2: LNHDA, SQIVND (reference sequence). V was trimmed by 5 bases and J by 0 bases, leaving 14 bases between them. The CDR3 DNA reads TGTGCCAGTAGTTTCGCGGGATTTTATAGCAATCAGCCCCAGCATTTT. This sequence encodes CASSFAGFYSNQPQHF.